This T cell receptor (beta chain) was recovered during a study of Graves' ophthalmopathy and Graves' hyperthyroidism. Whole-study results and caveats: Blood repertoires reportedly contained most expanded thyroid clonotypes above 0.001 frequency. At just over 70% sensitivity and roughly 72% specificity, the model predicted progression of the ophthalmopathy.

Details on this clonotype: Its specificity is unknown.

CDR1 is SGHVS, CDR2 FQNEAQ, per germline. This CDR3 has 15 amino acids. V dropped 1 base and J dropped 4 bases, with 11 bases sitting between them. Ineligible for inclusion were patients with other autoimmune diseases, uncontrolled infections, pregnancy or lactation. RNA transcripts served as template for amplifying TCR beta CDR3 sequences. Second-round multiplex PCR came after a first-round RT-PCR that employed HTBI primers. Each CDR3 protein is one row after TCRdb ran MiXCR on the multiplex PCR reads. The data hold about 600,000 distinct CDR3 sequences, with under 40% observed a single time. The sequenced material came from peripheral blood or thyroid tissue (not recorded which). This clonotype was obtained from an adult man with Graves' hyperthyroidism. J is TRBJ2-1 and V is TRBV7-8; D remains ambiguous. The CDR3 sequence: CASSLDLGEYNEQFF. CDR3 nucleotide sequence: TGTGCCAGCAGCTTAGACTTGGGCGAGTACAATGAGCAGTTCTTC.